This T cell receptor (beta chain) was recorded in a study of vaccination effects on CD4 cells after COVID-19. For this clone: What it binds is unknown.

Under the ViraFEST assay, PBMC were stimulated with viral peptide pools so that antigen-specific CD4+ T cells expanded. Sequencing was performed afterwards. The culture ran for around nine days before CD4+ T cells were isolated. Every participant took two doses of the BNT162b2 or mRNA-1273 vaccine. Each well held about 2 million PBMC cultured with around 10 ug/ml peptides and 8.5 to 10 IU/ml IL-2. Profiling relied on immunoSEQ multiplex PCR, and the TCRdb table lists in-frame clones only, not all of them. The table shows 55,000 to 70,000 clones, with 76% occurring only once. The germline gives CDR1 LNHDA, CDR2 SQIVND (reference sequence). The CDR3 totals 16 residues. The V end lost 5 bases, the J end lost 0 bases, and 14 bases lay between the germline ends.

The sequencing here drew on CD4+ T cells from PBMCs cultured with HCoV-OC43 spike peptides, taken after COVID-19 vaccination. This sample's subset: HCoV-OC43 spike overlapping peptide pool stimulation. The gene calls are TRBV19 and TRBJ1-3; D is unclear. This TCR was recovered from a human donor who received a COVID-19 vaccine. Here the CDR3 reads CASSPHREHSGNTIYF. The CDR3, as DNA: TGTGCCAGTAGTCCTCACCGGGAACACTCTGGAAACACCATATATTTT.